The T cell receptor (beta chain) under discussion was sequenced for a study of long-term antiretroviral therapy in people with HIV. Version v3.0 of the immunoSEQ assay ran at survey level. Generated by immunoSEQ multiplex PCR, the TCRdb table keeps only in-frame clones and is missing some. The sample consists of tens of thousands of clones, around 72% of them appearing once. The CDR3 has 14 amino acids. V dropped 7 bases and J dropped 5 bases, with 14 bases sitting between them. Per germline, CDR1 MNHNY and CDR2 SVGAGI (reference sequence). The clonotype originates from a woman aged 50 to 60 with HIV. The sample in question was unsorted PBMCs, obtained 3.1 years after starting antiretroviral therapy. The chain has TRBV6-6 and TRBJ1-4, with no clear D. In nucleotides, the CDR3 is TGTGCCAGCACCGACCGGAGCCGAAATGAAAAACTGTTTTTT. Translating it yields CASTDRSRNEKLFF.